Following are 27 T cell receptor beta chains from one sample sequenced in a study of T cells in women clearing cervical HPV infection. The assay was immunoSEQ multiplex PCR, and TCRdb's table has in-frame clones only and misses some. This sample's table reports approximately 24,000 clones. Sequenced sample: blood buffy coat. These receptors all stem from a woman aged 18-69 years with a cervical HPV16 infection that either progressed to CIN3+ or cleared (not recorded which).

Concerning this clone itself: Read data end 3 residues before the CDR3 end; the end is taken from the germline J gene. V usage is TRBV13 and J usage is TRBJ1-3, with 10 bases fitting TRBD1. From germline, CDR1 is PRHDT and CDR2 FYEKMQ (reference sequence). The CDR3 is 15 residues long. The J segment lost 4 bases and the V segment lost 5 bases, leaving 5 bases of the junction unmatched. CDR3: CASSPTGGHGNTIYF. CDR3 bases read: TGTGCCAGCAGCCCGACAGGGGGCCACGGAAACACC.

This clone is labeled medium-sized based on frequency. Read sequence stops 3 residues before the CDR3 end, and the germline J gene provides the missing end. The chain has TRBV12-3 or TRBV12-4 and TRBJ2-7; tentatively, D is TRBD1 (6 bases). Trimming took 4 bases from V and 4 from J, leaving 11 bases between them. The CDR3 extends over 13 amino acids. The DNA read from the CDR3 is TGTGCCAGCAGTTCGGACAGTTTTTACGAG. Translation: CASSSDSFYE. The CDR3 in full is CASSSDSFYEQYF.

Comment on this clone: With the read ending 3 residues before the CDR3 end, the germline J gene is used to fill in that end. V is TRBV5-1 and J is TRBJ1-2; TRBD1 matches at 8 bases. The CDR3 runs to 14 residues. Germline CDR1 and CDR2: SGHRS and YFSETQ. The CDR3 here is CASSIQGEEAGYTF. The sequenced part of the CDR3 DNA is TGCGCCAGCAGCATACAGGGGGAAGAAGCGGGC.

About this clone itself: The read stops 3 residues short of the end of the CDR3; the missing end is completed from the germline J gene. The V call is TRBV10-2, the J call TRBJ1-2; perhaps TRBD1 as D (6 bases). Trimming removed 8 bases from V and 2 bases from J, with 18 bases in between. Per the germline V gene, CDR1 is WSHSY and CDR2 is SAAADI. The CDR3 runs to 15 residues. The sequenced part of the CDR3 DNA is TGCGCCAGCTCTTCACGACAGGCGTTAAACTATGGC. Amino acids: CASSSRQALNYG. Given in full, the CDR3 is CASSSRQALNYGYTF.

With respect to this clone: The DNA ends 3 residues before the CDR3 does, and the rest of the CDR3 is filled in from the germline J gene. This chain joins TRBV2 and TRBJ1-2; 12 positions match TRBD1. The length of the CDR3 is 13 residues. Germline CDR1 SNHLY, CDR2 FYNNEI. The CDR3 here is CARGQGAQYDYTF. The covered CDR3 bases are TGTGCCAGGGGACAGGGGGCGCAATACGAC.

As concerns this clone: The read terminates 3 residues ahead of where the CDR3 ends, so the germline J gene completes it. This chain uses TRBV5-1 with TRBJ1-2; D is unclear. The CDR3 has 15 amino acids. Trimming cost V 4 bases and J 1 base, with 14 bases left between them. Germline values: CDR1 SGHRS, CDR2 YFSETQ. The chain's CDR3 is CASSLRSDDNYGYTF. The sequenced part of the CDR3 DNA is TGCGCCAGCAGCCTGCGGTCCGACGATAACTATGGC.

Points on this clone: From the germline J gene comes the end of the CDR3, since the read stops 3 residues before it. The rearrangement links TRBV19 to TRBJ2-3; D is perhaps TRBD2 (6 bases). Germline CDR1 LNHDA, CDR2 SQIVND (reference sequence). There are 14 residues in the CDR3. CDR3 sequence reads: CASTRRPGEETQYF. CDR3 DNA, as far as it was read: TGTGCCAGTACTCGGAGACCGGGGGAAGAGACG.

CDR3 bases read: TGTGCCTGGAGTGGGTCGGGGGCTGAA. Protein product: CAWSGSGAE. The whole CDR3 protein reads CAWSGSGAEAFF. The chain recombines TRBV30 with TRBJ1-1; possible D gene TRBD1, 5 bases. The observed sequence ends 3 residues before the CDR3 terminus, with the missing tail filled in from the germline J gene. V was shortened by 1 base and J by 6 bases, with 9 bases between the two germline ends. The germline gives CDR1 GTSNPN, CDR2 SVGIG (reference sequence). This CDR3 region has 12 residues.

In the case of this clone: The CDR3 goes on 3 residues after the read ends, and that part is filled in from the germline J gene. The chain has TRBV5-1 and TRBJ2-7; D remains unclear. The ends were cut back, 0 bases at V and 4 bases at J, with 5 bases in the middle. This CDR3 spans 12 amino acids. CDR1 and CDR2 (germline): SGHRS, YFSETQ. The sequenced CDR3 bases are TGCGCCAGCAGCTTGGTAGAGTACGAG. It codes for CASSLVEYE. The complete CDR3 reads CASSLVEYEQYF.

For this clone: The read ends 3 residues before the CDR3 terminus; that terminus is restored from the germline J gene. V and J are TRBV10-3 and TRBJ2-1; 7 positions match TRBD2. Germline values: CDR1 ENHRY, CDR2 SYGVKD. The V and J ends lost 3 bases and 3 bases, in that order; junction bases with no gene match: 8. The CDR3 is 16 amino acids. The CDR3 protein is CAISERGEVNYNEQFF. CDR3 DNA, as far as it was read: TGTGCCATCAGTGAACGGGGGGAGGTTAACTACAATGAG.

For this clone: The sequence runs out 3 residues before the end of the CDR3; the remainder is reconstructed from the germline J gene. The chain couples TRBV29-1 to TRBJ1-3; tentative D call: TRBD1 (6 bases). The germline gives CDR1 SQVTM, CDR2 ANQGSEA. Trimming cost V 2 bases and J 5 bases, with 10 bases left between them. This CDR3 has 13 residues. Incomplete CDR3 DNA: TGCAGCGTTGAACAGGGGAGTAGAAACACC. Its translation: CSVEQGSRNT. The full CDR3 protein is CSVEQGSRNTIYF. Full variable domain (outside the CDR3, taken from reference TRBV29-1 and TRBJ1-3): SAVISQKPSRDICQRGTSLTIQCQVDSQVTMMFWYRQQPGQSLTLIATANQGSEATYESGFVIDKFPISRPNLTFSTLTVSNMSPEDSSIYLCSVEQGSRNTIYFGEGSWLTVV.

Concerning this clone: The sequence runs out 3 residues before the end of the CDR3; the remainder is reconstructed from the germline J gene. The chain is built from TRBV2 and TRBJ1-1; TRBD1 aligns across 7 bases. Germline-derived CDR1 and CDR2 are SNHLY and FYNNEI. J was trimmed by 5 bases and V by 3 bases; bases with no gene match: 9. The length of the CDR3 is 15 residues. CDR3 DNA, as far as it was read: TGTGCCAGCAGTGAGGGTAGGGGGCTCTGGACTGAA. This gives the protein CASSEGRGLWTE. The entire CDR3 protein is CASSEGRGLWTEAFF.

Points on this clone: At one end, the junction sequence differs from germline, possibly due to a read error. Within the sample, other DNA sequences also encode this same CDR3. The sequenced CDR3 bases are TGTGCCAGCTCGCCACCGGTTCTCAGCGGTAGCACAGATACG. Translated: CASSPPVLSGSTDT. The full CDR3 is CASSPPVLSGSTDTQYF. This chain connects TRBV18 to TRBJ2-3, with a weak D call TRBD2 (5 bases). The read gets to within 3 residues of the CDR3 end, and the germline J gene fills in the rest. The CDR3 contains 17 residues. Germline CDR1 is KGHSH and CDR2 is LQKENI.

With regard to this clone: The CDR3 end lies 3 residues beyond the end of the read and is filled in from the germline J gene. This chain links TRBV23-1 with TRBJ2-5; 8 bases agree with TRBD1. Being an ORF, TRBV23-1 has a function that is uncertain. This CDR3 is 16 amino acids long. Trimming at V came to 8 bases and at J to 1 base, leaving 12 bases not matched to a gene. Incomplete CDR3 DNA: TGCGCCAGCTCCGAGGTCCAGGGGGCGTCCCAAGAGACC. Its translation is CASSEVQGASQET. The whole CDR3 protein reads CASSEVQGASQETQYF.

Notes on this clone: The read terminates 3 residues ahead of where the CDR3 ends, so the germline J gene completes it. J is TRBJ1-1 and V is TRBV4-1, with a possible D match to TRBD1 (6 bases). Germline loops: CDR1 MGHRA, CDR2 YSYEKL. Deletions cut 0 bases from V and 5 bases from J, with 13 bases between. The CDR3 length is 15 residues. The DNA read from the CDR3 is TGCGCCAGCAGCCAAGAGACAGGTCGCAGGACTGAA. Residues: CASSQETGRRTE. The whole CDR3 is CASSQETGRRTEAFF.

The part of the CDR3 DNA that was read is TGCAGTGCTAGTCTAGCGGGAGGCTACGAG. Translation: CSASLAGGYE. The CDR3 in full is CSASLAGGYEQYF. The V gene is TRBV20-1, the J gene TRBJ2-7, with 11 positions matching TRBD2. With the read ending 3 residues before the CDR3 end, the germline J gene is used to fill in that end. V gave up 3 bases and J gave up 3 bases; unmatched junction bases: 1. Looked up from germline, CDR1 is DFQATT and CDR2 is SNEGSKA (reference sequence). This CDR3 spans 13 amino acids.

Regarding this clone: The CDR3 end is not reached by the read, which stops 3 residues before it; the germline J gene fills it in. The chain uses TRBV30 and TRBJ2-4, with a possible D match to TRBD1 (5 bases). Germline values: CDR1 GTSNPN, CDR2 SVGIG (reference sequence). The CDR3 loop spans 13 amino acids. The chain's CDR3 is CAWSEGFYYGQYF. The CDR3 bases that were read are TGTGCCTGGAGTGAGGGGTTCTACTATGGT.

A remark on this clone: The observed sequence ends 3 residues before the CDR3 terminus, with the missing tail filled in from the germline J gene. This sequence joins TRBV5-4 and TRBJ2-1; 7 nucleotides agree with TRBD2. This CDR3 contains 16 residues. V lost 0 bases and J lost 6; bases outside the gene matches: 9. Germline V CDR1 and CDR2: SGHNT, YYREEE (reference sequence). The CDR3 region is CASSLGGGGGINEQFF. CDR3 bases read: TGTGCCAGCAGCTTGGGTGGTGGGGGGGGAATCAATGAG.

To note about this clone: The read gets to within 3 residues of the CDR3 end, and the germline J gene fills in the rest. J is TRBJ1-6 and V is TRBV4-1; TRBD1 is a possible D gene (6 bases). This CDR3 comprises 16 residues. The V end was cut by 4 bases, the J end by 7 bases, with 17 bases between. Germline assignment: CDR1 MGHRA and CDR2 YSYEKL. This CDR3 reads CASSLGTRQENSPLHF. The part of the CDR3 DNA that was read is TGCGCCAGCAGCCTAGGAACGAGACAGGAGAATTCACCC.

Notes on this clone: The read stops 3 residues short of the end of the CDR3; the missing end is completed from the germline J gene. The gene calls are TRBV5-1 and TRBJ1-2; possible D gene TRBD1, 5 bases. CDR3 length equals 13 residues. V lost 0 bases, J lost 2 bases, and 5 bases lay in between. The germline gives CDR1 SGHRS, CDR2 YFSETQ. The CDR3 sequence: CASSLAGNYGYTF. Incomplete CDR3 DNA: TGCGCCAGCAGCTTGGCAGGGAACTATGGC.

With regard to this clone: From the germline J gene comes the end of the CDR3, since the read stops 3 residues before it. The V gene is TRBV5-4, the J gene TRBJ2-2; 7 nucleotides line up with TRBD2. Germline values: CDR1 SGHNT, CDR2 YYREEE (reference sequence). The V segment lost 7 bases and the J segment 1 base; nucleotides outside the gene matches: 4. The CDR3 has 14 residues. Incomplete CDR3 DNA: TGTGCCAGCCACCCGGGGGGGAACACCGGGGAG. It is translated as CASHPGGNTGE. The full CDR3 protein is CASHPGGNTGELFF. Together with reference TRBV5-4 and TRBJ2-2, the CDR3 gives the full variable domain: ETGVTQSPTHLIKTRGQQVTLRCSSQSGHNTVSWYQQALGQGPQFIFQYYREEENGRGNFPPRFSGLQFPNYSSELNVNALELDDSALYLCASHPGGNTGELFFGEGSRLTVL.

The CDR3 bases that were read are TGTGCCAGCAGCCTAGGGGGCCTGCCGCACGAG. It translates to CASSLGGLPHE. The entire CDR3 reads CASSLGGLPHEQYF. This chain links TRBV11-2 with TRBJ2-7; 7 positions agree with TRBD1. The read ends 3 residues shy of where the CDR3 ends; the end is completed using the germline J gene. Trimming removed 5 bases from V and 5 bases from J; junction bases left unmatched: 9. Germline V CDR1 and CDR2: SGHAT, FQNNGV. The CDR3 is made up of 14 amino acids.

In the case of this clone: The read stops 3 residues short of the end of the CDR3; the missing end is completed from the germline J gene. J is TRBJ1-5 and V is TRBV7-6; perhaps TRBD1 as D (5 bases). The CDR3 totals 13 residues. CDR1 is SGHVS and CDR2 is FNYEAQ in the germline V gene. V shed 5 bases and J shed 6 bases, with 11 bases lying between them. CDR3 sequence: CASSEGPSQPQHF. Incomplete CDR3 DNA: TGTGCCAGCAGCGAGGGGCCAAGTCAGCCC.

Remarks on this clone: The CDR3 end is not reached by the read, which stops 3 residues before it; the germline J gene fills it in. The chain has TRBV2 and TRBJ1-5, with D hard to call. Germline assignment: CDR1 SNHLY and CDR2 FYNNEI. CDR3 length: 17 amino acids. V dropped 0 bases and J dropped 6 bases, with 18 bases sitting between them. The CDR3 region is CASSEALFSALAQPQHF. CDR3 bases read: TGTGCCAGCAGTGAAGCGCTTTTCAGCGCTCTGGCTCAGCCC. Complete variable domain (other parts from reference TRBV2 and TRBJ1-5): EPEVTQTPSHQVTQMGQEVILRCVPISNHLYFYWYRQILGQKVEFLVSFYNNEISEKSEIFDDQFSVERPDGSNFTLKIRSTKLEDSAMYFCASSEALFSALAQPQHFGDGTRLSIL.

Turning to this clone: The CDR3 end is not reached by the read, which stops 3 residues before it; the germline J gene fills it in. The V and J genes are TRBV7-9 and TRBJ1-2, with D unclear. Germline CDR1 and CDR2: SEHNR and FQNEAQ (reference sequence). The V and J ends lost 2 bases and 7 bases respectively, with 5 bases between them. CDR3 length: 11 residues. The CDR3 spells CASSLSGGYTF. The part of the CDR3 DNA that was read is TGTGCCAGCAGCTTATCAGGTGGC.

With respect to this clone: The read gets to within 3 residues of the CDR3 end, and the germline J gene fills in the rest. The V and J genes are TRBV19 and TRBJ2-2, with D possibly being TRBD1 or TRBD2 (5 bases each). The CDR3 is 17 residues long. The germline CDR1 and CDR2 sequences are LNHDA and SQIVND (reference sequence). The CDR3: CASKALGGWAGANVLFF. CDR3 DNA (partial): TGTGCCAGTAAGGCCCTTGGAGGTTGGGCTGGGGCCAACGTG.

As for this clone: The CDR3 end lies 3 residues beyond the end of the read and is filled in from the germline J gene. The J gene is TRBJ2-4, the V gene TRBV7-6; 8 nucleotides line up with TRBD2. Germline V CDR1 and CDR2: SGHVS, FNYEAQ. The CDR3 is 13 amino acids. This CDR3 is CASSSYGGETQYF. The covered CDR3 bases are TGTGCCAGCAGCTCCTACGGGGGGGAAACT.